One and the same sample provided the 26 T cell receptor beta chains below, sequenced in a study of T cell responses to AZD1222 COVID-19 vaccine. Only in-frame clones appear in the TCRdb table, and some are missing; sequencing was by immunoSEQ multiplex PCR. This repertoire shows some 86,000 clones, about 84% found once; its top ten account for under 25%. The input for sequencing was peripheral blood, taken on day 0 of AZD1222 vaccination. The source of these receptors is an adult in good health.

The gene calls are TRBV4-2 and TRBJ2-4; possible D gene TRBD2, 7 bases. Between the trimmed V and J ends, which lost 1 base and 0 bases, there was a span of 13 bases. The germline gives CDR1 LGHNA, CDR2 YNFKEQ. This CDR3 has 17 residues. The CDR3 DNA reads TGTGCCAGCAGCCAAGTGAGGGGGGGCCTAGCCAAAAACATTCAGTACTTC. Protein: CASSQVRGGLAKNIQYF.

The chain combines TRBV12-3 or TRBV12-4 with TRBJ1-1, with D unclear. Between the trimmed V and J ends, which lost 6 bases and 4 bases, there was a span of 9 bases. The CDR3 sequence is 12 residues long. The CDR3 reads CASSRVGTEAFF. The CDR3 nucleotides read TGTGCCAGCAGCCGAGTAGGCACTGAAGCTTTCTTT.

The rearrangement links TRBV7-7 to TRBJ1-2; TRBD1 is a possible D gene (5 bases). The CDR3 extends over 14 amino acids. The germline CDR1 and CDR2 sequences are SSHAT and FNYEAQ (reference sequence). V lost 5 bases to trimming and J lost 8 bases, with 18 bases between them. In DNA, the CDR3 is TGTGCCAGCAGCCCGCAGTGGGGGTCCTACGGCTACACCTTC. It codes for CASSPQWGSYGYTF. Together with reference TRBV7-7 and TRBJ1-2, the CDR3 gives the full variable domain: GAGVSQSPRYKVTKRGQDVTLRCDPISSHATLYWYQQALGQGPEFLTYFNYEAQPDKSGLPSDRFSAERPEGSISTLTIQRTEQRDSAMYRCASSPQWGSYGYTFGSGTRLTVV.

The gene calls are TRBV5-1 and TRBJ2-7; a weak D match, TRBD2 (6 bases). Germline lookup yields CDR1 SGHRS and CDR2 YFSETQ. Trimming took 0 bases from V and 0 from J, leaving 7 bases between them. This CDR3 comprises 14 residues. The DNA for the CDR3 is TGCGCCAGCAGCTTGGCCGGGAGCTCCTACGAGCAGTACTTC. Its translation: CASSLAGSSYEQYF.

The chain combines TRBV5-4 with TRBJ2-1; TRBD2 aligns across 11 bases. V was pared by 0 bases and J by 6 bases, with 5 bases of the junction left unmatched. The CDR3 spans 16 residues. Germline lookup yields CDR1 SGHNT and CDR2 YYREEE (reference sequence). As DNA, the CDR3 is TGTGCCAGCAGCTTGGCCGGTAGCGGGAGGGGCAATGAGCAGTTCTTC. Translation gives CASSLAGSGRGNEQFF.

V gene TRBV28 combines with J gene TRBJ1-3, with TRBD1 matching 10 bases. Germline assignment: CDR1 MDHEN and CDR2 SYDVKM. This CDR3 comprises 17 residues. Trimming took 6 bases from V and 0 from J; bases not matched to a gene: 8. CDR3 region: CASRDQTGGHSGNTIYF. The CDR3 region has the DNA TGTGCCAGCAGGGATCAGACAGGGGGCCACTCTGGAAACACCATATATTTT.

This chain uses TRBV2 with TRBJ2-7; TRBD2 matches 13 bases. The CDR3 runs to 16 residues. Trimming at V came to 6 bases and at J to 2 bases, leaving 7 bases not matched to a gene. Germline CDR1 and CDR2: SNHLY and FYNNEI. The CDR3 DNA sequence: TGTGCCAGCAGGACGGGACTAGCGGGACTAGCCTACGAGCAGTACTTC. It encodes CASRTGLAGLAYEQYF.

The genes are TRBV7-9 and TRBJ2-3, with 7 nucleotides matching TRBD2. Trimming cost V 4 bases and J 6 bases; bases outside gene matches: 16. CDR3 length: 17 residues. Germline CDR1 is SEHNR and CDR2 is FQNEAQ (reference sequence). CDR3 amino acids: CASSSLRVGGSRDTQYF. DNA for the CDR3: TGTGCCAGCAGCTCCCTCCGAGTCGGGGGGTCGAGGGATACGCAGTATTTT.

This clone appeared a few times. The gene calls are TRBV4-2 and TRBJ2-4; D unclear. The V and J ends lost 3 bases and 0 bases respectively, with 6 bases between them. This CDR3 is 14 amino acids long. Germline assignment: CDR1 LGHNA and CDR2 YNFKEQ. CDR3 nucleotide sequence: TGTGCCAGCAGCCACGCAGGAGCCAAAAACATTCAGTACTTC. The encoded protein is CASSHAGAKNIQYF.

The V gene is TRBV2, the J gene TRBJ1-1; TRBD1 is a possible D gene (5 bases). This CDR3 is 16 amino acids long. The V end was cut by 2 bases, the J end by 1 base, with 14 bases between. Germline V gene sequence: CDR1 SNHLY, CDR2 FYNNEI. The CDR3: CASSEIRGRTNTEAFF. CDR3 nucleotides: TGTGCCAGCAGTGAAATTCGGGGCAGGACGAACACTGAAGCTTTCTTT.

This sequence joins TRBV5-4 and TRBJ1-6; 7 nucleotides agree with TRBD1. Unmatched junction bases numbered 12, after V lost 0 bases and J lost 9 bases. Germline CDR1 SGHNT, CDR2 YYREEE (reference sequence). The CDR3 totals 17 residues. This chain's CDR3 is CASSLAGGEGLGSPLHF. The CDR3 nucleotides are TGTGCCAGCAGCTTGGCAGGGGGTGAGGGATTGGGTTCACCCCTCCACTTT. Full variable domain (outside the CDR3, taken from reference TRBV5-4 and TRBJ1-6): ETGVTQSPTHLIKTRGQQVTLRCSSQSGHNTVSWYQQALGQGPQFIFQYYREEENGRGNFPPRFSGLQFPNYSSELNVNALELDDSALYLCASSLAGGEGLGSPLHFGNGTRLTVT.

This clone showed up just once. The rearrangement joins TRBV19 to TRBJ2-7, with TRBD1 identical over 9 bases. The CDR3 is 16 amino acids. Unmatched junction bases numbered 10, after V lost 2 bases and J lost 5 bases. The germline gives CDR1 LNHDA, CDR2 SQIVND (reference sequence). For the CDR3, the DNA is TGTGCCAGTAGTATATCAGTACAGGGGGCTCGCCACGAGCAGTACTTC. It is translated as CASSISVQGARHEQYF.

The CDR3 DNA reads TGCGCCAGCAGCCAAGGAAGAGATATGAACACTGAAGCTTTCTTT. This translates into CASSQGRDMNTEAFF. The chain couples TRBV4-1 to TRBJ1-1; D call uncertain. V lost 1 base and J 0 bases, leaving 9 bases between the germline ends. Germline-derived CDR1 and CDR2 are MGHRA and YSYEKL. CDR3 length: 15 amino acids.

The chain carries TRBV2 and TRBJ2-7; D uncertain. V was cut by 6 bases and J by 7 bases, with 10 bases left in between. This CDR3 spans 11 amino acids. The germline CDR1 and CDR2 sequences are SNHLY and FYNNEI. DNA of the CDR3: TGTGCCAGCAGGGGGTGGGCAGAGCAGTACTTC. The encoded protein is CASRGWAEQYF.

The CDR3 region is CSVEGGRDNEQYF. CDR3 nucleotides: TGCAGCGTTGAAGGCGGGAGGGATAACGAGCAGTACTTC. The rearrangement joins TRBV29-1 to TRBJ2-7; 9 nucleotides line up with TRBD2. V lost 1 base to trimming and J lost 5 bases; unmatched junction nucleotides: 3. There are 13 residues in the CDR3. Germline CDR1 and CDR2: SQVTM and ANQGSEA.

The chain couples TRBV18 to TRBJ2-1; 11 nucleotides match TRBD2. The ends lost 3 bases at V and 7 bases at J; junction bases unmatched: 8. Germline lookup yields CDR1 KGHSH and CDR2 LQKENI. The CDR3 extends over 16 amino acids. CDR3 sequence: CASSPSIAGGENEQFF. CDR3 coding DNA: TGTGCCAGCTCACCTTCCATAGCGGGAGGGGAGAATGAGCAGTTCTTC.

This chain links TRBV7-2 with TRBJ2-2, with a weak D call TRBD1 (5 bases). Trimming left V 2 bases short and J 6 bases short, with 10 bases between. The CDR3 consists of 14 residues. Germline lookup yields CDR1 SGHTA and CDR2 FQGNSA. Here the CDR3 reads CASSLQGGSGELFF. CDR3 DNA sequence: TGTGCCAGCAGCTTACAGGGTGGTTCCGGGGAGCTGTTTTTT.

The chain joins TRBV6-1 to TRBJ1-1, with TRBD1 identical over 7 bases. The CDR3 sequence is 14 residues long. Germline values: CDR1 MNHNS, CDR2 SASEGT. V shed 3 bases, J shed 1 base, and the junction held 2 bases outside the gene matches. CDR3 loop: CASSDHRGNTEAFF. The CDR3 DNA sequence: TGTGCCAGCAGTGACCACAGGGGGAACACTGAAGCTTTCTTT.

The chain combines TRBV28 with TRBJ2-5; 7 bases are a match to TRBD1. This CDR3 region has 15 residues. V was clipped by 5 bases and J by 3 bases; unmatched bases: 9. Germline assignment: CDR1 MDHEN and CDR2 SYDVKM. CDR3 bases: TGTGCCAGCAGTCCCCAGGGGACAGAGAAAGAGACCCAGTACTTC. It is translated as CASSPQGTEKETQYF.

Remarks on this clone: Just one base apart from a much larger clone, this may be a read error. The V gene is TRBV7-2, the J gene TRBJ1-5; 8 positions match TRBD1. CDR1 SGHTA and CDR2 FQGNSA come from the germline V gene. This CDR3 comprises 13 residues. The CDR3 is CVSSYRGDQPQHF. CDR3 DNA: TGTGTCAGCAGCTACAGGGGGGACCAGCCCCAGCATTTT.

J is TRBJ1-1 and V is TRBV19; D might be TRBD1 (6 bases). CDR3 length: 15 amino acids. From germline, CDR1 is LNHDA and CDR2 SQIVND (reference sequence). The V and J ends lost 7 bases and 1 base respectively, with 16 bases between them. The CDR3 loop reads CASNRGDVWNTEAFF. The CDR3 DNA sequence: TGTGCCAGTAATAGGGGGGACGTATGGAACACTGAAGCTTTCTTT.

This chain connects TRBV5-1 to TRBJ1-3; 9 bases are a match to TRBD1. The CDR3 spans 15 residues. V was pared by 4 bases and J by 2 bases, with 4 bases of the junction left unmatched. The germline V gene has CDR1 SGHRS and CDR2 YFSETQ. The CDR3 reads CASSLTGGAGNTIYF. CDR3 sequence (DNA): TGCGCCAGCAGCCTGACAGGGGGAGCTGGAAACACCATATATTTT.

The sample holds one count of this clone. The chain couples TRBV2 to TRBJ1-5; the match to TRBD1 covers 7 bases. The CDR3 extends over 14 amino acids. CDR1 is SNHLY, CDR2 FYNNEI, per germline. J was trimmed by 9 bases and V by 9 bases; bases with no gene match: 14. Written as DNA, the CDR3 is TGTGCCAGTAGGGGACAGAGTCCCTGGGGGCCCCAGCATTTT. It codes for CASRGQSPWGPQHF. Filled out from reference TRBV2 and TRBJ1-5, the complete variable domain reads EPEVTQTPSHQVTQMGQEVILRCVPISNHLYFYWYRQILGQKVEFLVSFYNNEISEKSEIFDDQFSVERPDGSNFTLKIRSTKLEDSAMYFCASRGQSPWGPQHFGDGTRLSIL.

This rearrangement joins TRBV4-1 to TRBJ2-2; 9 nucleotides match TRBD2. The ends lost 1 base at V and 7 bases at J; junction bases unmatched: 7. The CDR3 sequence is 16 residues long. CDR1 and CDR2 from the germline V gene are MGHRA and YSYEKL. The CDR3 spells CASSQVSSGTGGELFF. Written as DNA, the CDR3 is TGCGCCAGCAGCCAAGTATCTAGCGGGACGGGCGGGGAGCTGTTTTTT.

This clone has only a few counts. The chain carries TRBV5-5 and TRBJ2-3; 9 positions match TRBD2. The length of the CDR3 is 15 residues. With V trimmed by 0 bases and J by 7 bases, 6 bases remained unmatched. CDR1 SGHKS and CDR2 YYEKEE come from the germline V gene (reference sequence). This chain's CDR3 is CASSLASGVGNTQYF. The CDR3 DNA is TGTGCCAGCAGCTTGGCTAGCGGGGTCGGTAATACGCAGTATTTT.

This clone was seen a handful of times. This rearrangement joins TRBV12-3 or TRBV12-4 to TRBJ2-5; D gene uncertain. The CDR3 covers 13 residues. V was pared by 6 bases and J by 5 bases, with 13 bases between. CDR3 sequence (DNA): TGTGCCAGCAGCCCCCCGGGCGCGGAGACCCAGTACTTC. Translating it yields CASSPPGAETQYF.